A single sample gave rise to the 10 T cell receptor beta chains below, sequenced in a study of blood T cells in healthy people across ages. Alongside a J-beta primer mix, a sample-barcoded 5' primer served in a second PCR lasting roughly 6 to 12 cycles. Using its own MiXCR run on the 5' RACE reads, TCRdb lists one record per CDR3 protein. The sample includes about 1,400,000 distinct CDR3 sequences, around two fifths of them seen just once. The sample comprised blood. The receptors here all came from a woman aged 18-35 years in good health.

This sequence joins TRBV7-9 and TRBJ1-3; no clear D gene. V was trimmed by 5 bases and J by 5 bases, leaving 10 bases between them. In germline, CDR1 is SEHNR, CDR2 FQNEAQ (reference sequence). The CDR3 covers 13 residues. The CDR3, as DNA: TGTGCCAGCAGCCTAAGTTCCCGAAACACCATATATTTT. It codes for CASSLSSRNTIYF.

This clonotype has a handful of counts. This chain joins TRBV28 and TRBJ2-4, with D possibly being TRBD1 (6 bases). Deletions cut 4 bases from V and 6 bases from J, with 16 bases between. Per germline, CDR1 MDHEN and CDR2 SYDVKM. The CDR3 extends over 15 amino acids. CDR3 region: CASSSLQGTINIQYF. Written as DNA, the CDR3 is TGTGCCAGCAGTTCTTTACAGGGAACCATAAACATTCAGTACTTC. Based on the CDR3 plus reference TRBV28 and TRBJ2-4, the full variable domain is DVKVTQSSRYLVKRTGEKVFLECVQDMDHENMFWYRQDPGLGLRLIYFSYDVKMKEKGDIPEGYSVSREKKERFSLILESASTNQTSMYLCASSSLQGTINIQYFGAGTRLSVL.

The chain combines TRBV5-1 with TRBJ1-1; D gene ambiguous. V was clipped by 0 bases and J by 5 bases, with 11 bases between them. The germline V gene encodes CDR1 SGHRS and CDR2 YFSETQ. This CDR3 has 14 amino acids. CDR3 sequence: CASSLVVGWTEAFF. The CDR3 DNA sequence: TGCGCCAGCAGCTTGGTCGTGGGTTGGACTGAAGCTTTCTTT.

The chain has TRBV5-6 and TRBJ2-1; the match to TRBD2 covers 8 bases. V lost 1 base, J lost 8 bases, and 8 bases stayed unmatched. The CDR3 contains 15 residues. Germline CDR1 and CDR2: SGHDT and YYEEEE. CDR3 sequence (DNA): TGTGCCAGCAGCTTGCCGGGAGGGCCTATCGATGAGCAGTTCTTC. Translation: CASSLPGGPIDEQFF.

CDR3 nucleotide sequence: TGTGCCAGCGGGAGCGCCGGGGGCGTGAACTATGGCTACACCTTC. Translation gives CASGSAGGVNYGYTF. The chain has TRBV14 and TRBJ1-2, with D possibly TRBD1 on 6 matching bases. The CDR3 loop spans 15 amino acids. V was pared by 8 bases and J by 2 bases, with 18 bases between. Germline assignment: CDR1 SGHDN and CDR2 FVKESK. Combining the CDR3 with reference TRBV14 and TRBJ1-2 gives the whole variable domain EAGVTQFPSHSVIEKGQTVTLRCDPISGHDNLYWYRRVMGKEIKFLLHFVKESKQDESGMPNNRFLAERTGGTYSTLKVQPAELEDSGVYFCASGSAGGVNYGYTFGSGTRLTVV.

The chain is built from TRBV4-1 and TRBJ2-7; D perhaps matches TRBD1 (6 bases). The germline V gene encodes CDR1 MGHRA and CDR2 YSYEKL. The CDR3 extends over 17 amino acids. Trimming took 0 bases from V and 7 from J, leaving 22 bases between them. The CDR3 region is CASSQERMGTLYNEQYF. Written as DNA, the CDR3 is TGCGCCAGCAGCCAAGAGAGGATGGGGACACTCTACAATGAGCAGTACTTC.

This chain connects TRBV7-9 to TRBJ2-1; 7 bases fit TRBD2. Germline V lookup: CDR1 SEHNR, CDR2 FQNEAQ (reference sequence). CDR3 length: 14 amino acids. V was pared by 4 bases and J by 4 bases, with 4 bases of the junction left unmatched. CDR3 amino acids: CASSWSGVYNEQFF. The CDR3 DNA reads as TGTGCCAGCAGCTGGAGCGGGGTATACAATGAGCAGTTCTTC. The complete variable domain, with remaining parts taken from reference TRBV7-9 and TRBJ2-1, reads DTGVSQNPRHKITKRGQNVTFRCDPISEHNRLYWYRQTLGQGPEFLTYFQNEAQLEKSRLLSDRFSAERPKGSFSTLEIQRTEQGDSAMYLCASSWSGVYNEQFFGPGTRLTVL.

This clonotype came up a few times. The chain is built from TRBV6-5 and TRBJ2-5; D not resolved. The CDR3 is made up of 10 amino acids. From germline, CDR1 is MNHEY and CDR2 SVGAGI. The V end was cut by 10 bases, the J end by 1 base, with 4 bases between. CDR3 residues: CATTQETQYF. CDR3 sequence (DNA): TGTGCCACCACCCAAGAGACCCAGTACTTC.

The chain has TRBV25-1 and TRBJ2-1; TRBD1 matches at 8 bases. CDR3 length: 16 amino acids. The V and J ends lost 3 bases and 4 bases, in that order; junction bases with no gene match: 8. CDR1 is MGHDK and CDR2 is SYGVNS in the germline V gene. CDR3 sequence reads: CASSDVTGVRYNEQFF. The CDR3 DNA reads as TGTGCCAGCAGTGATGTGACAGGGGTCCGATACAATGAGCAGTTCTTC.

This clonotype turned up a few times. J is TRBJ2-1 and V is TRBV5-1; D is possibly TRBD2 (5 bases). Trimming removed 4 bases from V and 7 bases from J, with 18 bases in between. CDR3 length: 15 residues. Germline CDR1 SGHRS, CDR2 YFSETQ. In DNA, the CDR3 is TGCGCCAGCAGCCCGGCGGGCCAGTCGATTAATGAGCAGTTCTTC. Protein: CASSPAGQSINEQFF.